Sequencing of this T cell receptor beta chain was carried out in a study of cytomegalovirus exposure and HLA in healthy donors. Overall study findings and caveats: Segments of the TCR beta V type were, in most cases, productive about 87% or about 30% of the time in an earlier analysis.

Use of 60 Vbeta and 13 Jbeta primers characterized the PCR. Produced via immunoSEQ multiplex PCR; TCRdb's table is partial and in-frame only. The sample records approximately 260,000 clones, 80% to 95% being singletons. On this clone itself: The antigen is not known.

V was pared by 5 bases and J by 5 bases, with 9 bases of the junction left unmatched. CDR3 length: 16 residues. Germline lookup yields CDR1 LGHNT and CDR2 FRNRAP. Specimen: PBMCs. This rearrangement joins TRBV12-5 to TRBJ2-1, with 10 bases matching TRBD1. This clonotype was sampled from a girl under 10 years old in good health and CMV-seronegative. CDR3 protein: CASGITDRGLNNEQFF. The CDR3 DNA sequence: TGTGCTAGTGGTATCACAGACAGGGGGCTCAACAATGAGCAGTTCTTC.